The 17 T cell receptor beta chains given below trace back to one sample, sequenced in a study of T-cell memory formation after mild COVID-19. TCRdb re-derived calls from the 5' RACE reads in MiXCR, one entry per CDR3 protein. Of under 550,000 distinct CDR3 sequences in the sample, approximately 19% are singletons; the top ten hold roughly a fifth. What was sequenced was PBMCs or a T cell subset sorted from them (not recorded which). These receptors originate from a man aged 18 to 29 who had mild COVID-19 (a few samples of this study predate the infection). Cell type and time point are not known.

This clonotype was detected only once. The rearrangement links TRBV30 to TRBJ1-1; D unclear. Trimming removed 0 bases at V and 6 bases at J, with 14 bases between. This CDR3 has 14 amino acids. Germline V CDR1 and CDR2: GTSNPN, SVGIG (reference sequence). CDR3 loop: CAWSVVGIVAEAFF. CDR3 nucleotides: TGTGCCTGGAGTGTAGTCGGTATAGTCGCTGAAGCTTTCTTT.

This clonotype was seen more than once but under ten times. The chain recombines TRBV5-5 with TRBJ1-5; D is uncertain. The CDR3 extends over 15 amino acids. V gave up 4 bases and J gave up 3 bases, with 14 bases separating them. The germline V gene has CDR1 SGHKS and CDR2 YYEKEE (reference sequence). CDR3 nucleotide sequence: TGTGCCAGCAGCCGGACTCACGGGATCAATCAGCCCCAGCATTTT. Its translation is CASSRTHGINQPQHF.

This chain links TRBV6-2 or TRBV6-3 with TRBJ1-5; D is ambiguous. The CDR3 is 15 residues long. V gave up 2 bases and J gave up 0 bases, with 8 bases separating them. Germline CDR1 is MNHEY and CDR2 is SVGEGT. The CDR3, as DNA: TGTGCCAGCAGTTACGTACACTCTAGCAATCAGCCCCAGCATTTT. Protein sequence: CASSYVHSSNQPQHF.

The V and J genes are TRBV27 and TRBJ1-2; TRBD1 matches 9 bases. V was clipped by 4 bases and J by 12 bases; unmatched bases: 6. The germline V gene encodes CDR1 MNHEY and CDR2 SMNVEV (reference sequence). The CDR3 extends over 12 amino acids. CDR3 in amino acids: CASSSAGTGHTF. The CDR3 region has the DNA TGTGCCAGCAGTTCGGCGGGGACAGGGCACACCTTC.

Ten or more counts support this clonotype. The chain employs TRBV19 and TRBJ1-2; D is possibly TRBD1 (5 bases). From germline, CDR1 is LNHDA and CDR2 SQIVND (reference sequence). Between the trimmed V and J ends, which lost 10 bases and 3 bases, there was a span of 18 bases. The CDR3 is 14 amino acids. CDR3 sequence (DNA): TGTGCCACCGCGGTTGACTCAGGGTACTATGGCTACACCTTC. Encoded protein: CATAVDSGYYGYTF.

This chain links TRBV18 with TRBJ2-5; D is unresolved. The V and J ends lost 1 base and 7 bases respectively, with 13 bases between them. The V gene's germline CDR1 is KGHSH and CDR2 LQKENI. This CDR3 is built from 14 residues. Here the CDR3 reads CASSPQGPLWTQYF. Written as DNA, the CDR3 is TGTGCCAGCTCACCACAGGGCCCACTGTGGACCCAGTACTTC.

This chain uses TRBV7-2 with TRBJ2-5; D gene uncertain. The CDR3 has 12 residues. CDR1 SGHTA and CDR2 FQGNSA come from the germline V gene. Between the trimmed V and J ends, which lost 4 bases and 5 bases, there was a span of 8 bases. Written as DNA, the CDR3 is TGTGCCAGCAGCTCTTCAGCGGAGACCCAGTACTTC. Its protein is CASSSSAETQYF.

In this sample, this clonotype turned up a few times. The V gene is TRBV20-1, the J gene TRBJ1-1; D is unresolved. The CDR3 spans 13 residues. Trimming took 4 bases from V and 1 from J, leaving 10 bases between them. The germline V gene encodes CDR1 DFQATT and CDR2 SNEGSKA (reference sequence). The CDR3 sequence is CSATAGQNTEAFF. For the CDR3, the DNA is TGCAGTGCTACGGCAGGTCAGAACACTGAAGCTTTCTTT.

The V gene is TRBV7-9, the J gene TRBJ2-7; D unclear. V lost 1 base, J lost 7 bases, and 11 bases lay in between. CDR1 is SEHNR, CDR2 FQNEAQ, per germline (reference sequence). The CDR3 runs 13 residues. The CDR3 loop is CASSLGTAREQYV. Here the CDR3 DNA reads TGTGCCAGCAGCTTAGGGACGGCTCGGGAGCAGTACGTC.

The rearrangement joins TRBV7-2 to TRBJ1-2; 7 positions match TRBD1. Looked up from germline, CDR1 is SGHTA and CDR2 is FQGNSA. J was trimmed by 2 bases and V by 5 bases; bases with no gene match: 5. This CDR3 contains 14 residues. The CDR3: CTSSTSGGNYGYTF. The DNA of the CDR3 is TGTACCAGCAGCACCTCAGGGGGGAACTATGGCTACACCTTC.

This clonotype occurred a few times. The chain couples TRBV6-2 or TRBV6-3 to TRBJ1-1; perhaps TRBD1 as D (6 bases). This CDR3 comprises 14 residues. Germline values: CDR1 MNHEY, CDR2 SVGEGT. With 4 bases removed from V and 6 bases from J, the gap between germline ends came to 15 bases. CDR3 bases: TGTGCCAGCAGTTCTCACAGGGATGAAGCTGAAGCTTTCTTT. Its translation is CASSSHRDEAEAFF.

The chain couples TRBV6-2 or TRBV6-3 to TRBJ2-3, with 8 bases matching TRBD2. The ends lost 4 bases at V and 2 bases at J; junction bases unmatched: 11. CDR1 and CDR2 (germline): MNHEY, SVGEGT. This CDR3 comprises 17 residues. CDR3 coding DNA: TGTGCCAGCAGTTCCCTCCAACTAGCGGACCTCACAGATACGCAGTATTTT. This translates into CASSSLQLADLTDTQYF.

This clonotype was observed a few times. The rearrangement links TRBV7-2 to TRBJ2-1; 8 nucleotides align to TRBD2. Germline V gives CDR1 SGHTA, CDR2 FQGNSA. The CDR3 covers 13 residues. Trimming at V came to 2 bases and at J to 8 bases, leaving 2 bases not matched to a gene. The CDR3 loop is CASSLSGGDEQFF. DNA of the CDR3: TGTGCCAGCAGCTTATCGGGGGGGGATGAGCAGTTCTTC.

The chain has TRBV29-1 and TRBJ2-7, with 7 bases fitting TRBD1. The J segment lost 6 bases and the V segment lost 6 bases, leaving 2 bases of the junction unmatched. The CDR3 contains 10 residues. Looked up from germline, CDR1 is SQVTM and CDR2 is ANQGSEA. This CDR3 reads CSVDRREQYF. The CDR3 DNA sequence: TGCAGCGTGGACAGGCGCGAGCAGTACTTC.

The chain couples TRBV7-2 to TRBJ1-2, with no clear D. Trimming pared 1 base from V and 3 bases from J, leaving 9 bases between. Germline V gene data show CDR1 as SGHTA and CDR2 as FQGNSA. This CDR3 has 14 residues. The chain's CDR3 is CASSLGWPDYGYTF. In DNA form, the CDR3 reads TGTGCCAGCAGCTTAGGTTGGCCTGACTATGGCTACACCTTC.

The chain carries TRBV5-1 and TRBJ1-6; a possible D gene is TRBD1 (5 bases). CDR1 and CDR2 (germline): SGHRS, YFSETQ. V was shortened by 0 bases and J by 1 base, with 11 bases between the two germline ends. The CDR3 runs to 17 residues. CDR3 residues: CASSLERGRSYNSPLHF. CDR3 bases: TGCGCCAGCAGCTTGGAAAGGGGCAGGTCCTATAATTCACCCCTCCACTTT.

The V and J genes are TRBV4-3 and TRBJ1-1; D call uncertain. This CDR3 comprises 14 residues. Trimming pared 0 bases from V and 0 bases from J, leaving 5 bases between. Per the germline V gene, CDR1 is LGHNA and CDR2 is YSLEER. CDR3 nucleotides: TGCGCCAGCAGCCAAGACAGTTTGAACACTGAAGCTTTCTTT. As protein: CASSQDSLNTEAFF.